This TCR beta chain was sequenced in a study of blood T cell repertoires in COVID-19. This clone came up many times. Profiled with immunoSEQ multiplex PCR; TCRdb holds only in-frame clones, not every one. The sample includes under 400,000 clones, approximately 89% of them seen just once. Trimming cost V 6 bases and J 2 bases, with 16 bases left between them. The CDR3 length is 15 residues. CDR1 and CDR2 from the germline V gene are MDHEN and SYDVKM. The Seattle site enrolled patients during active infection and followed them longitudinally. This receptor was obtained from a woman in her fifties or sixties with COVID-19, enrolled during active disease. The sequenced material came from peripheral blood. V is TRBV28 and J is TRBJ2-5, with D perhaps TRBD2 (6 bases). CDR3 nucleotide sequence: TGTGCCAGCAGGACCCCCCGGGACTCACAAGAGACCCAGTACTTC. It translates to CASRTPRDSQETQYF.